The present TCR beta chain was sequenced within a study of T cells in Graves' hyperthyroidism and ophthalmopathy. Study-level findings and limits: Blood shared most expanded thyroid clonotypes above 0.001.

Each diagnosis was grounded in clinical symptoms, serum thyroxine and TRAb, thyroid ultrasound, and orbital computed tomography. PBMCs were derived from about 10 ml fresh peripheral blood. RNA transcripts were the template for amplifying TCR beta CDR3 regions. The TCR CDR3 first-round RT-PCR relied on the HTBI primer set. From the multiplex PCR reads, TCRdb called clonotypes with MiXCR, one entry per CDR3 protein. The sample has around 520,000 distinct CDR3 sequences, around 15% seen once. This clonotype was seen repeatedly, ten times or more. The antigen remains undetermined. V was shortened by 6 bases and J by 4 bases, with 11 bases between the two germline ends. The CDR3 extends over 13 amino acids. Germline CDR1 and CDR2: SGHTA and FQGTGA.

The chain recombines TRBV7-3 with TRBJ2-3; no clear D gene. The sequence came from a woman aged 40 to 55 with Graves' hyperthyroidism. Sequenced input: blood. The CDR3 loop is CASRQTPSDTQYF. In DNA form, the CDR3 reads TGTGCCAGCAGACAAACTCCCTCAGATACGCAGTATTTT.